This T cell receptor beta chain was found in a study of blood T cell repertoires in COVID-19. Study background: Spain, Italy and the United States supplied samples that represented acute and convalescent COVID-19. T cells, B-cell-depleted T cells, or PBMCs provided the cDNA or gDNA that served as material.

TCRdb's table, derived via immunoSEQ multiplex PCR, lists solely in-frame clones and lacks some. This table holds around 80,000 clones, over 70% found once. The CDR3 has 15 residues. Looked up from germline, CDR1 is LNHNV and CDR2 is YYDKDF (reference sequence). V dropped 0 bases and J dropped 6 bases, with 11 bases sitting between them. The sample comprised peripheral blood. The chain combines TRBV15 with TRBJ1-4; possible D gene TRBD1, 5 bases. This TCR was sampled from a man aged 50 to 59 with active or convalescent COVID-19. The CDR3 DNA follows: TGTGCCACCAGCAGAGATTTGGGGCAGGATGAAAAACTGTTTTTT. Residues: CATSRDLGQDEKLFF.